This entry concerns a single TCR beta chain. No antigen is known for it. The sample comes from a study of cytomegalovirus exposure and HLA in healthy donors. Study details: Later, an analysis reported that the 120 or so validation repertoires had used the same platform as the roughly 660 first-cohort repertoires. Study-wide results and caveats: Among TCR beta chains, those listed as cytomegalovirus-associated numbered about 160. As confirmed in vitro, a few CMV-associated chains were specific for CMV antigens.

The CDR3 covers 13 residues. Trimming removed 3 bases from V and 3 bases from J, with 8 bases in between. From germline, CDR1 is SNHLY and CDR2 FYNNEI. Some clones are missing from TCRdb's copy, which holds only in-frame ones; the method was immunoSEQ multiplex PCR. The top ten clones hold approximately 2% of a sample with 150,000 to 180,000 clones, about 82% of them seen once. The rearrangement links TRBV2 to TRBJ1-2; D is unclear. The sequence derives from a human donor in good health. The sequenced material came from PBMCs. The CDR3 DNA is TGTGCCAGCAGTGACCTACAGTACTATGGCTACACCTTC. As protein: CASSDLQYYGYTF.